The 2 T cell receptor beta chains listed next were all sequenced from one sample in a study of CD8 T cells in Susac syndrome. Reverse transcription of roughly 0.45 to 1 ug RNA used random hexamers. TCRdb called the immunoSEQ multiplex PCR reads again in MiXCR, with one record for every CDR3 protein. The sample carries some 150,000 distinct CDR3 sequences, 95% recorded once. The sequencing sample was made of CD4+ T cells from PBMCs. All receptors derive from a human donor with Susac syndrome.

The chain couples TRBV7-2 to TRBJ2-7, with 11 nucleotides matching TRBD2. The CDR3 covers 14 residues. With V trimmed by 2 bases and J by 6 bases, 3 bases remained unmatched. CDR1 SGHTA and CDR2 FQGNSA come from the germline V gene. The CDR3 sequence: CASSLRLAGGEQYF. The CDR3 region has the DNA TGTGCCAGCAGCTTAAGGCTAGCGGGAGGCGAGCAGTACTTC.

This clonotype occurred once. The chain employs TRBV5-1 and TRBJ1-1, with D uncertain. This CDR3 spans 15 amino acids. Germline V CDR1 and CDR2: SGHRS, YFSETQ. Trimming shortened V by 0 bases and J by 4 bases, and 13 bases separated the two germline ends. In DNA, the CDR3 is TGCGCCAGCAGCTTGGAGGGAAGAGAATTCACTGAAGCTTTCTTT. Translation gives CASSLEGREFTEAFF.